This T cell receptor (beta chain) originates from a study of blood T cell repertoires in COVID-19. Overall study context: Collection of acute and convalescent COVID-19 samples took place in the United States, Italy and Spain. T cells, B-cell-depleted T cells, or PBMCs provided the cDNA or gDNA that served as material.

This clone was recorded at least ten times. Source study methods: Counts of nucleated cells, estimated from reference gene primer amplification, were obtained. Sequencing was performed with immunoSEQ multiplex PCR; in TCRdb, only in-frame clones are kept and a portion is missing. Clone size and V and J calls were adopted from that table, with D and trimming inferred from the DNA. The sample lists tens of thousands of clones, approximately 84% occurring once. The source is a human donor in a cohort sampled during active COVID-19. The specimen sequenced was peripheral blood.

The CDR3 here is CASRAGEIQPQHF. CDR3 DNA sequence: TGTGCCAGCAGGGCGGGGGAGATCCAGCCCCAGCATTTT. The rearrangement links TRBV2 to TRBJ1-5, with a tentative D call TRBD1 (5 bases). The CDR3 has 13 amino acids. The ends were cut back, 6 bases at V and 7 bases at J, with 13 bases in the middle. Germline CDR1 and CDR2: SNHLY and FYNNEI. Using reference TRBV2 and TRBJ1-5 for the parts outside the CDR3, the full variable domain is EPEVTQTPSHQVTQMGQEVILRCVPISNHLYFYWYRQILGQKVEFLVSFYNNEISEKSEIFDDQFSVERPDGSNFTLKIRSTKLEDSAMYFCASRAGEIQPQHFGDGTRLSIL.